The source of this T cell receptor (beta chain) is a study of cytomegalovirus exposure and HLA in healthy donors. Whole-study findings and limits: In a later analysis, HLA-associated TCR beta chains were more clonally expanded than equally common others.

On this clone: Its antigen is as yet unknown.

Vbeta (60) and Jbeta (13) primers were used in the PCR. Some clones are missing from TCRdb's copy, which holds only in-frame ones; the method was immunoSEQ multiplex PCR. The sample lists roughly 120,000 clones, 70% to 80% occurring once. Germline-derived CDR1 and CDR2 are LNHNV and YYDKDF (reference sequence). This CDR3 is 14 amino acids long. V lost 0 bases to trimming and J lost 5 bases, with 10 bases between them. This clonotype was sampled from a middle-aged man in good health and CMV-seronegative. The sample taken for sequencing was PBMCs. J is TRBJ1-2 and V is TRBV15; D might be TRBD1 (5 bases). CDR3 sequence: CATSRDRVGYGYTF. In DNA form, the CDR3 reads TGTGCCACCAGCAGAGACAGGGTTGGGTATGGCTACACCTTC.